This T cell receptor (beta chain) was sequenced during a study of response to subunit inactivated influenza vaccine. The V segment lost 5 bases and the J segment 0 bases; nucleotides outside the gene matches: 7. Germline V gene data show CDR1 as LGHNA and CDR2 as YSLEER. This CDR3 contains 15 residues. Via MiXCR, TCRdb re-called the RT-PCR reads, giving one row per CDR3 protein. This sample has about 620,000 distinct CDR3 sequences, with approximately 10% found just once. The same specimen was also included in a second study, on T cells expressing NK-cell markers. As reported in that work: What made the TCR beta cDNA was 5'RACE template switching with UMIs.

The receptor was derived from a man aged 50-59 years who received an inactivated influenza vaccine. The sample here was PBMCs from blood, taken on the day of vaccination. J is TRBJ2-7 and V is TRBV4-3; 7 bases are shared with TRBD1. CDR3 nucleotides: TGCGCCAGCAGCACCGGACAGGCGTTCTCCTACGAGCAGTACTTC. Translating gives CASSTGQAFSYEQYF.